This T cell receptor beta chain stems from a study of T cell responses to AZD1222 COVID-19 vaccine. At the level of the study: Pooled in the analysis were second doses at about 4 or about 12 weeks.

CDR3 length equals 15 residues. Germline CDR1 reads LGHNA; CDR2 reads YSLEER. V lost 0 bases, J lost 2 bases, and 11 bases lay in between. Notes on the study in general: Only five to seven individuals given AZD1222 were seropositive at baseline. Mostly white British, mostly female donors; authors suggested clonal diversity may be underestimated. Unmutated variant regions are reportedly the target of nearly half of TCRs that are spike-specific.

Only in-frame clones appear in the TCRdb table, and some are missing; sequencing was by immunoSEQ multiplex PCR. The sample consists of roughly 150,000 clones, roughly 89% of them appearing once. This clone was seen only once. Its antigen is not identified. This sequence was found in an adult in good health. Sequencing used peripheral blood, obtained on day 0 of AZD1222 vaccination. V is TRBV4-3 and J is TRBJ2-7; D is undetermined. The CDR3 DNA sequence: TGCGCCAGCAGCCAAGATCGTCATGGGCCCTACGAGCAGTACTTC. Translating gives CASSQDRHGPYEQYF.